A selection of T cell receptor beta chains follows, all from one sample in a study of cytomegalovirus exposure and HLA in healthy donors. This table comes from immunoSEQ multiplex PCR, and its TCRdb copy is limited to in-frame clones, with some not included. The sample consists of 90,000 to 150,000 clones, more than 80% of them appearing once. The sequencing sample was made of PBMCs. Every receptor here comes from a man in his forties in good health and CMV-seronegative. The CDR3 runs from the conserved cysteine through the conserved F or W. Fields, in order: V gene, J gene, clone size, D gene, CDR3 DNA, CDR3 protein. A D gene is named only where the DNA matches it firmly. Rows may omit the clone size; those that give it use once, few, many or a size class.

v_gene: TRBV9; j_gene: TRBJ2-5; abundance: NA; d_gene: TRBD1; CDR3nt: TGTGCCAGCAGCCCTTGGGACAGGGCCGGGGAGACCCAGTACTTC; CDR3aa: CASSPWDRAGETQYF
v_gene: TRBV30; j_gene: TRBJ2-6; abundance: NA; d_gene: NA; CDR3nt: TGTGCGTCGGCTAACTCTGGGGCCAACGGCCTGACTTTC; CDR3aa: CASANSGANGLTF
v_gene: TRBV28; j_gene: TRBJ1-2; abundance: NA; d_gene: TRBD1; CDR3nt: TGTGCCAGCTGGCCGGGACAGGGGGCCTCTGGCTACACCTTC; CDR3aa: CASWPGQGASGYTF
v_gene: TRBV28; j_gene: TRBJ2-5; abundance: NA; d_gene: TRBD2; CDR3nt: TGTGCCAGCAGTCTGAGCGGGAGGGCCGACGAGACCCAGTACTTC; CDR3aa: CASSLSGRADETQYF
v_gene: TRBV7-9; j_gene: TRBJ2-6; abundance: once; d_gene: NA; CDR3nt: TGTGCCAGCAGCTTGGGCGGGGCCGGCCTAAGCTCTGGGGCCAACGTCCTGACTTTC; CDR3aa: CASSLGGAGLSSGANVLTF
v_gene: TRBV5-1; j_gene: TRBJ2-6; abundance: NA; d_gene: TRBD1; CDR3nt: TGCGCCAGCAGCTTGAGGGACAGGGTGTCTTCGGGGGCCAACGTCCTGACTTTC; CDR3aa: CASSLRDRVSSGANVLTF
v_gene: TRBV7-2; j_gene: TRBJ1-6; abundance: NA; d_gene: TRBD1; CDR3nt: TGTGCCAGCCGGGACAGGGGGAGGGAATCACCCCTCCACTTT; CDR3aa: CASRDRGRESPLHF
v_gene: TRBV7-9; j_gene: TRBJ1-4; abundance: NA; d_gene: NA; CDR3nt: TGTGCCAGCAGCCCGGGGGACGGTGGTAATGAAAAACTGTTTTTT; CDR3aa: CASSPGDGGNEKLFF
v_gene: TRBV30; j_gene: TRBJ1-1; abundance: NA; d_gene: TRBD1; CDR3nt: TGTGCCTGGAGTTCCGGACAGGGCAAAGCTTTCTTT; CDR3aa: CAWSSGQGKAFF
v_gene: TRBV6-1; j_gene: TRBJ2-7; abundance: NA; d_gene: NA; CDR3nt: TGTGCCAGCAGTGAGGCGGGGGCGATCGACGAGCAGTACTTC; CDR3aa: CASSEAGAIDEQYF
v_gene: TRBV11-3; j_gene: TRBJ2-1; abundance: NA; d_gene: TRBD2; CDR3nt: TGTGCCAGCAGCTTAAACCTAGCGGGAGGGTACAATGAGCAGTTCTTC; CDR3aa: CASSLNLAGGYNEQFF
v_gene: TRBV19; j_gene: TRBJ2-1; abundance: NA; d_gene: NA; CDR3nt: TGTGCCAGTAGTAGCGCCAACTACAATGAGCAGTTCTTC; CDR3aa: CASSSANYNEQFF
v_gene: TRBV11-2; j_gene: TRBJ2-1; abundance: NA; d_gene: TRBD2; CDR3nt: TGTGCCAGCAGCTACGGACTAGCGGCTGACAATGAGCAGTTCTTC; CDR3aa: CASSYGLAADNEQFF
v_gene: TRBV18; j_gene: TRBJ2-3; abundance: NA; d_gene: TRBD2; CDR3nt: TGTGCCAGCTCGCCGACTAGCGGGAGCACAGATACGCAGTATTTT; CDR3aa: CASSPTSGSTDTQYF
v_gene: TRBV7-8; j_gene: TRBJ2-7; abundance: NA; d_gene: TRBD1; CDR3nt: TGTGCCAGCAGCTTATCAGGGGGCGACTACGAGCAGTACTTC; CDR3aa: CASSLSGGDYEQYF
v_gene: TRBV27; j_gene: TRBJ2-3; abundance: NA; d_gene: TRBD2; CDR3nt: TGTGCCAGCAGTTTCCTACTCGGACTAGCGGGAGAAGATACGCAGTATTTT; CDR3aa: CASSFLLGLAGEDTQYF
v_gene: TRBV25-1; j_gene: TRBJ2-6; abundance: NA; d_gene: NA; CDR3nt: TGTGCCAGCAGTGTCGTCAGGGCTGGGGCCAACGTCCTGACTTTC; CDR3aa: CASSVVRAGANVLTF
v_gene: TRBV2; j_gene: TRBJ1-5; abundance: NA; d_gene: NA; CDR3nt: TGTGCCAGCAGTGAAGCTTATAGCAATCAGCCCCAGCATTTT; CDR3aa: CASSEAYSNQPQHF
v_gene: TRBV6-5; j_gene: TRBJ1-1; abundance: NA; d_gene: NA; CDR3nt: TGTGCCAGCACCCCACAGGGCGGCATGAACACTGAAGCTTTCTTT; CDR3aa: CASTPQGGMNTEAFF
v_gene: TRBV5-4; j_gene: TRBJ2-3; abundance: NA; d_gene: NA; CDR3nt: TGTGCCAGCAGCTTGGGCGTGGGACTTGCCACAGATACGCAGTATTTT; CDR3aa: CASSLGVGLATDTQYF
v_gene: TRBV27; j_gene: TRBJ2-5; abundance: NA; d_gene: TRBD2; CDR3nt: TGTGCCAGCAGTCCGGGACTAGACCCTGTCCAAGAGACCCAGTACTTC; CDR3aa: CASSPGLDPVQETQYF
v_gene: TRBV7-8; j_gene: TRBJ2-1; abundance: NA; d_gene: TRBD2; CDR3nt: TGTGCCAGCAGCCCCCGATTAGCGGGAGGCTACAATGAGCAGTTCTTC; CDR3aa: CASSPRLAGGYNEQFF
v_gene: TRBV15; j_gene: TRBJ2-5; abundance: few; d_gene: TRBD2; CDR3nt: TGTGCCACCAGCAGAGGTGGCGGGAGAGAGGAGACCCAGTACTTC; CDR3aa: CATSRGGGREETQYF
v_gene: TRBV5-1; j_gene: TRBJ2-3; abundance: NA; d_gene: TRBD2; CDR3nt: TGCGCCAGCAGCTTATCGGGGGGACGGGGCACAGATACGCAGTATTTT; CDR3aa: CASSLSGGRGTDTQYF
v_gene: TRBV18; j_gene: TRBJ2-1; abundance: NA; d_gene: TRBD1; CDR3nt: TGTGCCAGCTCTCTCAACGCCAGGGGGACGCTCTACAATGAGCAGTTCTTC; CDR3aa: CASSLNARGTLYNEQFF
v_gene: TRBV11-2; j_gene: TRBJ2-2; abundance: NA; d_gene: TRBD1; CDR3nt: TGTGCCAGCAGCATAGGACAGGCCGGGGAGCTGTTTTTT; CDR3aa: CASSIGQAGELFF
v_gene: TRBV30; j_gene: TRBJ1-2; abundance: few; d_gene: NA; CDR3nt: TGTGCCTGGAGGATGCCCGGGGGTTCCTATGGCTACACCTTC; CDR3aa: CAWRMPGGSYGYTF
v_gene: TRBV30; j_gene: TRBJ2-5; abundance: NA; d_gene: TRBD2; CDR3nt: TGTGCCTGGAAATCGAGCGGGGTACAGGAGACCCAGTACTTC; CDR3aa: CAWKSSGVQETQYF
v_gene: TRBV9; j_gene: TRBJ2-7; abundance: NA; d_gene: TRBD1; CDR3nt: TGTGCCAGCAGCATAGAAGACAGGGGGCTGTACGAGCAGTACTTC; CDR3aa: CASSIEDRGLYEQYF
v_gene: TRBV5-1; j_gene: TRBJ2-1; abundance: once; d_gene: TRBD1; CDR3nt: TGCGCCAGCAGCCTTGGGACAGCTAACAATGAGCAGTTCTTC; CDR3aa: CASSLGTANNEQFF
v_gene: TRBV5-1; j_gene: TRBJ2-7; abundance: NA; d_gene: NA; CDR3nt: TGCGCCAGCAGCTTGATTTTGGACAGAGACTACGAGCAGTACTTC; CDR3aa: CASSLILDRDYEQYF
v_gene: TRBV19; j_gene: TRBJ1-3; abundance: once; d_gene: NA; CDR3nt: TGTGCCAGTAGTCGGACAGTTGCTGGAAACACCATATATTTT; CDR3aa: CASSRTVAGNTIYF
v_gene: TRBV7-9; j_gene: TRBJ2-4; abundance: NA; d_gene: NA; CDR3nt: TGTGCCAGCAGCTTAGGGGAGGTTGCCAAAAACAGTCAGTACTTC; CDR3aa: CASSLGEVAKNSQYF
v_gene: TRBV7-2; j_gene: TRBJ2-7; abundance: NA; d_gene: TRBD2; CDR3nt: TGTGCCAGCAGCTTAGCGGCTTGGCTAGCGGGGCGGGGATCCTACGAGCAGTACTTC; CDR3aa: CASSLAAWLAGRGSYEQYF
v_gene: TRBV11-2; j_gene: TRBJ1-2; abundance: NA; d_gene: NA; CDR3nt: TGTGCCAGCAGCTTGACAGGAACTCGGGACCTCTACACCTTC; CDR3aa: CASSLTGTRDLYTF
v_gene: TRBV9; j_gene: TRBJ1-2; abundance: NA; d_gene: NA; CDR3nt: TGTGCCAGCAGCGTATTTGACAAACCAGGAGGCTATGGCTACACCTTC; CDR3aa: CASSVFDKPGGYGYTF
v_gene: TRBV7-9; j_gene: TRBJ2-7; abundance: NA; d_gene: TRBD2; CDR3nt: TGTGCCAGCACCCCTGGACTAGCGGGAGGGTACGAGCAGTACTTC; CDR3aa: CASTPGLAGGYEQYF
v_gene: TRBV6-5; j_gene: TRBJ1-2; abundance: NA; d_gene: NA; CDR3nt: TGTGCCAGCAGTTACGACAGGAGCTATGGCTACACCTTC; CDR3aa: CASSYDRSYGYTF
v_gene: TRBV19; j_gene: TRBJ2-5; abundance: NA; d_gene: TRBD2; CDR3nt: TGTGCCAGTAGTACGGGACTAGCGGGAGGTGAAGAGACCCAGTACTTC; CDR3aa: CASSTGLAGGEETQYF
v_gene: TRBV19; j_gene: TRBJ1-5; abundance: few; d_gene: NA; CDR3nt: TGTGCCAGTAGTCCCAAACAGGTTTTTAGCAATCAGCCCCAGCATTTT; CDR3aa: CASSPKQVFSNQPQHF
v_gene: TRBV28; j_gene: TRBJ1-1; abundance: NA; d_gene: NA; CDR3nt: TGTGCCAGCAGTATCTTCGGCACTGAAGCTTTCTTT; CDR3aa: CASSIFGTEAFF
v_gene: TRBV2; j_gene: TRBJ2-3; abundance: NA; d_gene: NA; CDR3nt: TGTGCCAGCAAGGTTCGACTAGACCTGGCAGATACGCAGTATTTT; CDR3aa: CASKVRLDLADTQYF
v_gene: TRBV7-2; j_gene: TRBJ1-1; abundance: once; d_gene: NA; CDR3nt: TGTGCCAGGGGGAGGAAAAGCATGTCAACGAACACTGAAGCTTTCTTT; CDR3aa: CARGRKSMSTNTEAFF
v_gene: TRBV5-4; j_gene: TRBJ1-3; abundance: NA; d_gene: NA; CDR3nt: TGTGCCAGCAGCTCGGAGCTAAACACCATATATTTT; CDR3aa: CASSSELNTIYF
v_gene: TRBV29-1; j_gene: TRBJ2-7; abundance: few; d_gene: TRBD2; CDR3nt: TGCAGCGTTGGCGGGAGGTCGTGGGAGCAGTACTTC; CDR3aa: CSVGGRSWEQYF
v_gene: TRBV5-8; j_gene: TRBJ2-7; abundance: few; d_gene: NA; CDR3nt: TGTGCCAGCCAAAACCGGGGTAGGATCGACGAGCAGTACTTC; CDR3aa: CASQNRGRIDEQYF
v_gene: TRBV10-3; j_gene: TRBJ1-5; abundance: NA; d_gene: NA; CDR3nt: TGTGCCATCAGTTCAGGGGTGCGCAATCAGCCCCAGCATTTT; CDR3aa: CAISSGVRNQPQHF
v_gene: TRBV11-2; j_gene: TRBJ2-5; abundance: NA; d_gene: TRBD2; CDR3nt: TGTGCCAGCAGCTCTCGACTAGCGGGGGGAGAGACCCAGTACTTC; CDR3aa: CASSSRLAGGETQYF
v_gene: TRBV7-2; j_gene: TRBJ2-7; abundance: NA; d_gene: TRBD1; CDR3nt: TGTGCCAGCAGCAACAGGGGTTACAGGAACGAGCAGTACTTC; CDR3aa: CASSNRGYRNEQYF